The sequence of this T cell receptor (beta chain) was determined in a study of graft-versus-host responses after intestinal transplantation (dated by TCRdb to the early 2020s). Turning to the overall study: The transplants that recipients got were multivisceral, liver-intestinal, or isolated intestinal. Every recipient was given anti-thymocyte globulin induction, followed by about 3 years of maintenance tacrolimus and steroids. After intestinal transplantation, graft-versus-host and host-versus-graft alloreactive T cell clones in the graft, circulation and bone marrow were tracked using bulk TCR-beta CDR3 sequencing. Alloreactive clones were identified by sequencing pre-transplant mixed lymphocyte reaction products and comparing these products with unstimulated pre-transplant donor and recipient T cells. The cohort enrolled about two dozen intestinal transplant recipients including one retransplant, and a few patients lacking pretransplant specimens were excluded. Donor T cell macrochimerism was defined as a peak of at least 4% donor T cells among recipient peripheral blood mononuclear cells. Rather than going through the commercial service, samples from three later patients were sequenced in-house on an Illumina MiSeq and processed with MiXCR. Broad study findings and their caveats: Early after transplant, declines in HvG clones were associated with peak levels of circulating GvH clones. High GvH to HvG T cell clonal ratios were observed in the allografts of patients with donor T cell macrochimerism. The relatively low number and heterogeneity of intestinal transplant patients limited the conclusions. GvH clones were found in recipient bone marrow, and some of the GvH clones appeared earlier in ileal mucosa or blood, which is consistent with an intestinal mucosal origin.

This clone showed up just a few times. There is no known antigen for this receptor. There are no base qualities to consult, and no much larger clone falls within one base. Library preparation was by the immunoSEQ multiplex PCR assay. For most patients, genomic DNA was subjected to high-throughput TCR-beta CDR3 sequencing by Adaptive Biotechnologies. Processing in the source paper ran as follows. TCR sequencing data were retrieved from Adaptive's ImmunoSEQ software for roughly 17 patients, whereas a few other patients were processed with MiXCR and VDJtools. CDR3 nucleotide sequences shared between donor and recipient were removed because the origin of such sequences could not be assigned. To be classed as alloreactive, a clone needed at least 2-fold expansion over unstimulated cells and a minimum CFSE-low frequency of 0.002% (template counts) or 0.001% (read counts). Clones were considered mappable if detected in sequenced pre-transplant spleen, lymph node, or MLR CFSE-low populations of the donor or recipient. The cumulative frequency of alloreactive clones was calculated as a percentage of all sequences, weighted by copy number. Held by TCRdb, this immuneACCESS table contains in-frame sequences only and omits some clones. Under half of the omission traces to an unresolved V gene where checked; the cause of the rest is unknown. Clone size and the V and J calls come from that table; the DNA yielded D and trimming. Within this sample are just under 2,500 clones, with around 95% of them counted one time only. Over 1.3% of the sample is in the top ten clones.

The germline V gene (reference sequence) specifies LNHDA as CDR1 and SQIVND as CDR2. The CDR3 measures 15 amino acids from cysteine to phenylalanine. Only CDR3 DNA is held: 45 bases, read in frame from base 1. Ends trimmed: V by 4 bases, J by 7 bases; bases unmatched to a gene: 8. Blood samples were collected up to 4 times in the first month after transplant and then at least monthly when available. The source is a human patient who received an intestinal transplant, so some T cells may come from the graft donor. The chain couples TRBV19 to TRBJ1-4; the junction holds 8 bases that match TRBD1. Sample: PBMCs, taken around 20 days after intestinal transplant. The DNA sequence is given as TGTGCCAGTAGTAACTCGACAGGGGAGGTTGAAAAACTGTTTTTT. This is translated as CASSNSTGEVEKLFF. With the portions outside the CDR3 filled from the reference TRBV19 and TRBJ1-4 genes, the complete variable region becomes DGGITQSPKYLFRKEGQNVTLSCEQNLNHDAMYWYRQDPGQGLRLIYYSQIVNDFQKGDIAEGYSVSREKKESFPLTVTSAQKNPTAFYLCASSNSTGEVEKLFFGSGTQLSVL.